This T cell receptor beta chain was captured in a study of cytomegalovirus exposure and HLA in healthy donors. Generated by immunoSEQ multiplex PCR, the TCRdb table keeps only in-frame clones and is missing some. The repertoire holds about 170,000 clones, with approximately 86% as singletons. Study-wide results and limits: Cytomegalovirus association was assigned to about 150 TCR beta chains. While the bulk of TCR sequences proved rare, some public TCRs turned up in many donors. Researchers reported that three CMV-associated chains were confirmed in vitro as CMV antigen-specific. The classifier reportedly diagnosed cytomegalovirus status with high sensitivity and specificity.

As for this clone: Its antigen is not known.

This CDR3 is built from 18 residues. Germline V gene data show CDR1 as MNHEY and CDR2 as SMNVEV (reference sequence). The V end was cut by 2 bases, the J end by 2 bases, with 20 bases between. This chain joins TRBV27 and TRBJ2-3, with D possibly being TRBD1 (6 bases). This TCR derives from a woman under 30 in good health and CMV-seronegative. The source material was PBMCs. Here the CDR3 reads CASSLKSRTARDTDTQYF. In DNA, the CDR3 is TGTGCCAGCAGTTTAAAGTCCCGGACAGCCAGGGACACAGATACGCAGTATTTT.